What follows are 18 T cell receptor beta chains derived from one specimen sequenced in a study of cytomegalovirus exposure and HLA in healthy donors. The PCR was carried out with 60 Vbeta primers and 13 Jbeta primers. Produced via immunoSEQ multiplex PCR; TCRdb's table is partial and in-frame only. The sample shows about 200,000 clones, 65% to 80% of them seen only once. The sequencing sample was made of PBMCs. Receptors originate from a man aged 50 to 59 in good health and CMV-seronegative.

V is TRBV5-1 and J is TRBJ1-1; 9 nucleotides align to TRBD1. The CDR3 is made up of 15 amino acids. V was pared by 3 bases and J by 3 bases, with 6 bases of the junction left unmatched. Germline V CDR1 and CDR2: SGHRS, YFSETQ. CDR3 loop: CASSSAGQGDTEAFF. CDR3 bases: TGCGCCAGCAGCTCGGCGGGACAGGGTGACACTGAAGCTTTCTTT.

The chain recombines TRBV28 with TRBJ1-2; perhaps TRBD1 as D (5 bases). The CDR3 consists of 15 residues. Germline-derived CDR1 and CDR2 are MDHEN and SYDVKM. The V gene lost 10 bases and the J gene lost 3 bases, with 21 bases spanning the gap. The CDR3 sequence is CATMDGGWGDYGYTF. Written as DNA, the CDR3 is TGTGCCACTATGGATGGAGGCTGGGGGGACTATGGCTACACCTTC.

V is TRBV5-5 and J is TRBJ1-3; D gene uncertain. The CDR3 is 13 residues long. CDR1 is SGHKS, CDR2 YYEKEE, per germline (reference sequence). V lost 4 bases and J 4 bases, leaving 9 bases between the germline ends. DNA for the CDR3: TGTGCCAGCAGCCTGTCGTCGGGAAACACCATATATTTT. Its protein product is CASSLSSGNTIYF.

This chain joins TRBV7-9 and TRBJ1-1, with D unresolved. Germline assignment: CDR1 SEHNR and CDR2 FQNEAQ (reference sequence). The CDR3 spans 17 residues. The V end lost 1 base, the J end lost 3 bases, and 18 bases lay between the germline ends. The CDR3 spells CASSLVGRGRVDTEAFF. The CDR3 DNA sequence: TGTGCCAGCAGCTTAGTAGGCAGAGGGAGAGTGGACACTGAAGCTTTCTTT.

CDR3 sequence: CASSFNSYNEQFF. DNA of the CDR3: TGTGCCAGCAGCTTCAACTCATACAATGAGCAGTTCTTC. V and J are TRBV7-2 and TRBJ2-1; no firm D call. There are 13 residues in the CDR3. CDR1 is SGHTA and CDR2 is FQGNSA in the germline V gene. Trimming shortened V by 3 bases and J by 4 bases, and 7 bases separated the two germline ends.

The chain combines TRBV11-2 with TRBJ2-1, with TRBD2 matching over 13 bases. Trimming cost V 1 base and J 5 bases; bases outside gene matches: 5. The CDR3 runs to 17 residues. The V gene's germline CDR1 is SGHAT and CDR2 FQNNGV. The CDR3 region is CASSLAPTSGRNNEQFF. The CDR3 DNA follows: TGTGCCAGCAGCTTAGCTCCGACTAGCGGGAGGAACAATGAGCAGTTCTTC.

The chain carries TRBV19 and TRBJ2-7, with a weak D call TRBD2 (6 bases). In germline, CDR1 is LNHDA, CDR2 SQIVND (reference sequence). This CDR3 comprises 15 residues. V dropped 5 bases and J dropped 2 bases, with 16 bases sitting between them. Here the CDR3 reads CASSLQEGPTYEQYF. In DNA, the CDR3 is TGTGCCAGTAGTTTACAGGAGGGGCCGACCTACGAGCAGTACTTC.

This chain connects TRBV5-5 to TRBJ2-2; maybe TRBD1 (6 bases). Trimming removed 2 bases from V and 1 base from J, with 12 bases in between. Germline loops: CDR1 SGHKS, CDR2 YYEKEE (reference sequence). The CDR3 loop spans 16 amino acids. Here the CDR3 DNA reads TGTGCCAGCAGCTTCACATTACAGGGGAACACCGGGGAGCTGTTTTTT. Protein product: CASSFTLQGNTGELFF.

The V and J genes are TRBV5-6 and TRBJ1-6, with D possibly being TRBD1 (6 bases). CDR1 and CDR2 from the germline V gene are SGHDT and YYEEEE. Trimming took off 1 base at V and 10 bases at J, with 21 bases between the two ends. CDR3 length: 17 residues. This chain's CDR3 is CASSLRWGQGSRSPLHF. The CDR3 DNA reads TGTGCCAGCAGCTTGAGGTGGGGGCAGGGGAGCAGATCACCCCTCCACTTT.

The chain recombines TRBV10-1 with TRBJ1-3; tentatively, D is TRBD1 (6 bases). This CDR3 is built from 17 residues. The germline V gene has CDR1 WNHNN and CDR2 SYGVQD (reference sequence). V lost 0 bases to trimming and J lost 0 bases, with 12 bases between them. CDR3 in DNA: TGCGCCAGCAGTGAGTCGGGCAGGGGATCCTCTGGAAACACCATATATTTT. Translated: CASSESGRGSSGNTIYF.

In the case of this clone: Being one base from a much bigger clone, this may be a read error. CDR3 protein: CASSLVGNTEAFF. The DNA of the CDR3 is TGTGCCAGCAGCTTAGTCGGGAACACTGAAGCTTTCTTT. This sequence joins TRBV7-2 and TRBJ1-1; no clear D. Trimming cost V 1 base and J 1 base, with 4 bases left between them. This CDR3 is built from 13 residues. Germline V gene sequence: CDR1 SGHTA, CDR2 FQGNSA.

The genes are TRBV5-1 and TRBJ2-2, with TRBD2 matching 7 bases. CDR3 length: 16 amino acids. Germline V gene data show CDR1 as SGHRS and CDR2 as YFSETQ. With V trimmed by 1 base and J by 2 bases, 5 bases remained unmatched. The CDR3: CASSLSLAANTGELFF. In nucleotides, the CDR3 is TGCGCCAGCAGCTTGAGCCTAGCGGCCAACACCGGGGAGCTGTTTTTT. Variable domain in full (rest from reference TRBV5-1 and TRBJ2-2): KAGVTQTPRYLIKTRGQQVTLSCSPISGHRSVSWYQQTPGQGLQFLFEYFSETQRNKGNFPGRFSGRQFSNSRSEMNVSTLELGDSALYLCASSLSLAANTGELFFGEGSRLTVL.

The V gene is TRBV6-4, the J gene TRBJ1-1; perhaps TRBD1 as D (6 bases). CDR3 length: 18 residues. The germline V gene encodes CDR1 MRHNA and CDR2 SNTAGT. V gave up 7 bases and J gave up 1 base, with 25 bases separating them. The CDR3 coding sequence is TGTGCCAGCATAGATCGGGGACAATCTATTTGTTCGAACACTGAAGCTTTCTTT. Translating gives CASIDRGQSICSNTEAFF.

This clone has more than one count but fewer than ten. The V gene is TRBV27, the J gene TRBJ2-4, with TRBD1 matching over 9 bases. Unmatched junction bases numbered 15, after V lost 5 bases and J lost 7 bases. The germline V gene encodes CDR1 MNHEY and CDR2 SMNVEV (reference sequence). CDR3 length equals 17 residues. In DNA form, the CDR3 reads TGTGCCAGCAGTCTATACCCGGACAGGGGTAAGGGGAACATTCAGTACTTC. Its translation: CASSLYPDRGKGNIQYF.

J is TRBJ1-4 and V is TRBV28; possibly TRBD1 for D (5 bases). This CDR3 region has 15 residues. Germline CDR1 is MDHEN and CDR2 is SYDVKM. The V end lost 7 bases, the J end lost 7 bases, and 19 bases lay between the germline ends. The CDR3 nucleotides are TGTGCCAGCACTATTGGATTGGTGCAGGGTGAAAAACTGTTTTTT. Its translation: CASTIGLVQGEKLFF.

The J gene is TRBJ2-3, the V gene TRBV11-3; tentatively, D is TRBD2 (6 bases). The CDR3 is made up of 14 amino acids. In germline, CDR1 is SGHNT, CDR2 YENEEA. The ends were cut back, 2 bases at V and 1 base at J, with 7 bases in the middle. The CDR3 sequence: CASSLTGGTDTQYF. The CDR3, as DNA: TGTGCCAGCAGCTTAACGGGAGGCACAGATACGCAGTATTTT.

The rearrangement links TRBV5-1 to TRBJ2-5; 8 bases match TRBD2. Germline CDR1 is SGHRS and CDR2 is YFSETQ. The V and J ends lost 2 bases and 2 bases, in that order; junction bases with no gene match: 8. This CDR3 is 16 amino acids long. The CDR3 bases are TGCGCCAGCAGCTTCCCCTCCGGGACTAGGCAAGAGACCCAGTACTTC. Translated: CASSFPSGTRQETQYF.

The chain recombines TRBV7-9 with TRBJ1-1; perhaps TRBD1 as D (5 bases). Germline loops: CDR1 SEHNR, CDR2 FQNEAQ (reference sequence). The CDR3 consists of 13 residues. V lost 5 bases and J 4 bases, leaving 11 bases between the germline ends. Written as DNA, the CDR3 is TGTGCCAGCAGCCCCACCGGGGGCACTGAAGCTTTCTTT. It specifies CASSPTGGTEAFF.